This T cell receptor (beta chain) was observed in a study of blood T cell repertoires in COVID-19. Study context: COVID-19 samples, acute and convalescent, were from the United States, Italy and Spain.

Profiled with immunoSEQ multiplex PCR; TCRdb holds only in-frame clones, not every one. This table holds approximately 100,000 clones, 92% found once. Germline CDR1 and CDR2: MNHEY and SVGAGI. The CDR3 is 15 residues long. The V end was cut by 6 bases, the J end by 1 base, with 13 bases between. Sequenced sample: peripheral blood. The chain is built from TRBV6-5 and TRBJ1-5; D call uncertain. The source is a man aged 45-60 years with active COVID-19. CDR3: CASSAARGSNQPQHF. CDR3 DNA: TGTGCCAGCAGCGCGGCTCGAGGGAGCAATCAGCCCCAGCATTTT.